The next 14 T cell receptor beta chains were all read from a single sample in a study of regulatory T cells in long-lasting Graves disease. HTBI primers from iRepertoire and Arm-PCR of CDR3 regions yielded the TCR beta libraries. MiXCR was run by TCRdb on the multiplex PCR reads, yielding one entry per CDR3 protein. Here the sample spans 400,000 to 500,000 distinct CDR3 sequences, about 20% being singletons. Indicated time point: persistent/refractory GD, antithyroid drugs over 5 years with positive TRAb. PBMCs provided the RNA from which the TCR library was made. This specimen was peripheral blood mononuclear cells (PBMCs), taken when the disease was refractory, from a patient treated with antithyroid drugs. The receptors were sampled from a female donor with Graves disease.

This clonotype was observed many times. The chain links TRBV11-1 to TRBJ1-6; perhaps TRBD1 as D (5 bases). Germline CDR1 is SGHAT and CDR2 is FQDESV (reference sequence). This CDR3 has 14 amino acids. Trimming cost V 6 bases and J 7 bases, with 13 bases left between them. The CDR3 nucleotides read TGTGCCAGCAGATCCGACAGACCAAATTCACCCCTCCACTTT. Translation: CASRSDRPNSPLHF.

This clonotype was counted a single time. As DNA, the CDR3 is TGTGCCAGCTCACGGCGGGACGGCACAGATACGCAGTATTTT. As protein: CASSRRDGTDTQYF. The chain joins TRBV18 to TRBJ2-3; TRBD2 is a possible D gene (6 bases). Germline V CDR1 and CDR2: KGHSH, LQKENI. The CDR3 has 14 amino acids. Between the trimmed V and J ends, which lost 4 bases and 1 base, there was a span of 9 bases.

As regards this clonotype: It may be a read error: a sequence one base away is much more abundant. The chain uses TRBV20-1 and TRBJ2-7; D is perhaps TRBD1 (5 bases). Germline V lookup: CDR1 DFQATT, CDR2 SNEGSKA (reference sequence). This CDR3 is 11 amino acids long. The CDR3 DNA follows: TGCAGTGCTAACAGGCCCTACAAGCAGTACTTC. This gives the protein CSANRPYKQYF.

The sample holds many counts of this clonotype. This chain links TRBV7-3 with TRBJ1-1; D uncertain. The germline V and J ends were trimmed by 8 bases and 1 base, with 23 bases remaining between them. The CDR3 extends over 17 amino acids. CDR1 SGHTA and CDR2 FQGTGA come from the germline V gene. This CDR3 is CASLELGVGEGNTEAFF. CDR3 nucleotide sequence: TGTGCCAGCCTGGAGTTAGGAGTCGGGGAGGGGAACACTGAAGCTTTCTTT.

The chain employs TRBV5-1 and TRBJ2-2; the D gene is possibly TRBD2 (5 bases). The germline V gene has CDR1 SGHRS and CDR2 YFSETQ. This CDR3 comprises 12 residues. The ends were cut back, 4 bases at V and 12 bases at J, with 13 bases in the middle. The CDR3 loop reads CASSRQGGKLFF. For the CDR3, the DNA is TGCGCCAGCAGCCGGCAAGGAGGCAAGCTGTTTTTT.

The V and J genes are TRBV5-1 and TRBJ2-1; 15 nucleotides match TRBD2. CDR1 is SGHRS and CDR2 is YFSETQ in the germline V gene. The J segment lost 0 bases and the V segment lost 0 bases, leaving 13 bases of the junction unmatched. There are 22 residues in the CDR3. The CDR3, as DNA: TGCGCCAGCAGCTTGGCCTTTCCGGGACTAGCGGGGGGCGTAAGCTCCTACAATGAGCAGTTCTTC. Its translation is CASSLAFPGLAGGVSSYNEQFF. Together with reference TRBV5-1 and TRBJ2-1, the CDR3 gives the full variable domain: KAGVTQTPRYLIKTRGQQVTLSCSPISGHRSVSWYQQTPGQGLQFLFEYFSETQRNKGNFPGRFSGRQFSNSRSEMNVSTLELGDSALYLCASSLAFPGLAGGVSSYNEQFFGPGTRLTVL.

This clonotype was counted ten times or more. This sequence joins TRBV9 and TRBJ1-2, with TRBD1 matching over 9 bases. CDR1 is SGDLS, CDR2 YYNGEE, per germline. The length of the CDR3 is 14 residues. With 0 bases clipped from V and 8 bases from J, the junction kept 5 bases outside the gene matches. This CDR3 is CASSVAGQGRGYTF. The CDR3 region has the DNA TGTGCCAGCAGCGTAGCGGGACAGGGACGCGGCTACACCTTC.

The CDR3 reads CASSFGGHTGELFF. In nucleotides, the CDR3 is TGTGCCAGCAGCTTTGGCGGGCACACCGGGGAGCTGTTTTTT. The V call is TRBV5-6, the J call TRBJ2-2, with a tentative D call TRBD2 (5 bases). Germline CDR1 SGHDT, CDR2 YYEEEE. The CDR3 length is 14 residues. Trimming pared 2 bases from V and 3 bases from J, leaving 8 bases between.

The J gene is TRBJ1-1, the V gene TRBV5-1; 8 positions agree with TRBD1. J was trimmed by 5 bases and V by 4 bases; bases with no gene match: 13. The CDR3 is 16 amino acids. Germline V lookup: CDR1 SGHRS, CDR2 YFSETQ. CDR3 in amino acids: CASSTPGTGAPTEAFF. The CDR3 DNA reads TGCGCCAGCAGCACCCCCGGGACAGGCGCCCCTACTGAAGCTTTCTTT.

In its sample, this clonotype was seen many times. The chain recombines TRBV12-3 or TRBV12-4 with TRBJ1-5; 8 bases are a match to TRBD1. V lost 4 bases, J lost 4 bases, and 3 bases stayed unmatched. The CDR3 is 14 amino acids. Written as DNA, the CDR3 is TGTGCCAGCAGTTCCCGACAGGGGAATCAGCCCCAGCATTTT. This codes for CASSSRQGNQPQHF.

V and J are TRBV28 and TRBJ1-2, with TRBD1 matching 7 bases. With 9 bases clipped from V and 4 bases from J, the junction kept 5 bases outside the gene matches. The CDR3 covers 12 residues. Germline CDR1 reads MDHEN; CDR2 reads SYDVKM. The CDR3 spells CASGTEFYGYTF. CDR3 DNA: TGTGCCAGTGGGACAGAGTTCTATGGCTACACCTTC.

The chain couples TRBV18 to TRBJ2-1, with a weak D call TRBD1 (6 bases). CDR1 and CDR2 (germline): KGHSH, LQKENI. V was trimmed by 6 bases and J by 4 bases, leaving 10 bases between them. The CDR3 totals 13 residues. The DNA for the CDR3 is TGTGCCAGCTCCCCCCAGGGGTACAATGAGCAGTTCTTC. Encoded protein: CASSPQGYNEQFF.

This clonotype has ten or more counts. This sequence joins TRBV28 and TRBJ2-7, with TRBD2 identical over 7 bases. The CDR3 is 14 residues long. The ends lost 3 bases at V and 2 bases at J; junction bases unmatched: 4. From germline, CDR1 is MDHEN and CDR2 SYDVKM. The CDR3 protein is CASSFGDYTYEQYF. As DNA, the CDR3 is TGTGCCAGCAGTTTTGGGGACTACACCTACGAGCAGTACTTC.

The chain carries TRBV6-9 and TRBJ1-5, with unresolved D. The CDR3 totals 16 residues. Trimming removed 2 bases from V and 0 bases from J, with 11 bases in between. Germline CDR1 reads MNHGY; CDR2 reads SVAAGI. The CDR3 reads CASSYPEIFSNQPQHF. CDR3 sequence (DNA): TGTGCCAGCAGTTATCCTGAAATATTTAGCAATCAGCCCCAGCATTTT.